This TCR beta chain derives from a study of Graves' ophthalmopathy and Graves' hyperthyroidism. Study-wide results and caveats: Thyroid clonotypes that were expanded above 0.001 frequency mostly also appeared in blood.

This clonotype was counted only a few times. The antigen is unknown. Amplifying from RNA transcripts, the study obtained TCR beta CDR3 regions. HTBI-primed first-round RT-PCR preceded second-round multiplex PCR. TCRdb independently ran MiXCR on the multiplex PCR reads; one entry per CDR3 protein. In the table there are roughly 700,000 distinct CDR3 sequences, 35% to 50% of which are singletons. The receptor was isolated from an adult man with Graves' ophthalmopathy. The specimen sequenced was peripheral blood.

CDR3 in DNA: TGTGCCAGTAGTATACGCGGACAGGCAAACACTGAAGCTTTCTTT. Encoded protein: CASSIRGQANTEAFF. The V gene is TRBV19, the J gene TRBJ1-1, with TRBD1 matching over 7 bases. The length of the CDR3 is 15 residues. Germline V gene data show CDR1 as LNHDA and CDR2 as SQIVND (reference sequence). Unmatched junction bases numbered 5, after V lost 2 bases and J lost 2 bases.